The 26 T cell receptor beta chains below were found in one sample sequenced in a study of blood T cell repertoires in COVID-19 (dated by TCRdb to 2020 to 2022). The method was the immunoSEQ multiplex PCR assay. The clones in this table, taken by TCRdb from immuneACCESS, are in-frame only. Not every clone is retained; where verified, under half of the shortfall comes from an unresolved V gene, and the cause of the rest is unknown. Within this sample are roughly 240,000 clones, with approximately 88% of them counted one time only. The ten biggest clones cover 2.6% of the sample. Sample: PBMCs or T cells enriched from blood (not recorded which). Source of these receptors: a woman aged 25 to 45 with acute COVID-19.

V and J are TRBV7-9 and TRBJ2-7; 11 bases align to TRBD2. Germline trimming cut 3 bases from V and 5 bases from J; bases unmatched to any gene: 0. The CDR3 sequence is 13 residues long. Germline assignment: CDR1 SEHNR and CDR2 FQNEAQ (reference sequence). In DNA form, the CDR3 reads TGTGCCAGCAGCTTTAGCGGGGGGGACGAGCAGTACTTC. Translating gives CASSFSGGDEQYF.

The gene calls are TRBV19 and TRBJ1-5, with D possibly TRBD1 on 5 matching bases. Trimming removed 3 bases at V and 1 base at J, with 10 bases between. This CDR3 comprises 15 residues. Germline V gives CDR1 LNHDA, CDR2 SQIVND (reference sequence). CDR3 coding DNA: TGTGCCAGTAGTATTGACGGGGGGAGCAATCAGCCCCAGCATTTT. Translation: CASSIDGGSNQPQHF.

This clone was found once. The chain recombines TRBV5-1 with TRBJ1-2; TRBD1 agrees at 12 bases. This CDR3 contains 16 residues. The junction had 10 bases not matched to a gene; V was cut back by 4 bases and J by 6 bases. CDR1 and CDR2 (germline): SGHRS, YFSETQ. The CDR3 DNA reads TGCGCCAGCAGCCTTGGAGCGGGACAGGGGGCCGATGGCTACACCTTC. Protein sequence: CASSLGAGQGADGYTF.

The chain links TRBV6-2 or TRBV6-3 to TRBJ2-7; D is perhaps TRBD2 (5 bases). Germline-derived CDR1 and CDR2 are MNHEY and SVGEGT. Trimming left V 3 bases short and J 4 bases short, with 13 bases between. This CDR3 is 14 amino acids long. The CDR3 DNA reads TGTGCCAGCAGTTATGCGGGTTTTAGTTACGAGCAGTACTTC. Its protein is CASSYAGFSYEQYF.

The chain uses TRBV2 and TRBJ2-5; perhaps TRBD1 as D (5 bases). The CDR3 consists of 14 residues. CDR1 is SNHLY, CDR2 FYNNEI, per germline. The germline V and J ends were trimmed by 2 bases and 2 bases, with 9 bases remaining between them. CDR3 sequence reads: CASSERGGQETQYF. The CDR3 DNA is TGTGCCAGCAGTGAAAGGGGCGGACAAGAGACCCAGTACTTC.

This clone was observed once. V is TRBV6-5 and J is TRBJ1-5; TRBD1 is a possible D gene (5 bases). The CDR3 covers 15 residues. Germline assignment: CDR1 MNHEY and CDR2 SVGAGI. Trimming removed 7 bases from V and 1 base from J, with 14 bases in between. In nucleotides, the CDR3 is TGTGCCAGCACTAGGGGAACATCAAGCAATCAGCCCCAGCATTTT. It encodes CASTRGTSSNQPQHF.

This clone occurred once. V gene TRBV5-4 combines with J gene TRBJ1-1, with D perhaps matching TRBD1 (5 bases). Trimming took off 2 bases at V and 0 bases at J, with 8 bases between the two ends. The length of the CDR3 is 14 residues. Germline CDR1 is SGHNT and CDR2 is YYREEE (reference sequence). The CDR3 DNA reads TGTGCCAGCAGCTTAAGACAGTTGAACACTGAAGCTTTCTTT. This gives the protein CASSLRQLNTEAFF. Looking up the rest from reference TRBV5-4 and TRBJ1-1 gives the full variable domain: ETGVTQSPTHLIKTRGQQVTLRCSSQSGHNTVSWYQQALGQGPQFIFQYYREEENGRGNFPPRFSGLQFPNYSSELNVNALELDDSALYLCASSLRQLNTEAFFGQGTRLTVV.

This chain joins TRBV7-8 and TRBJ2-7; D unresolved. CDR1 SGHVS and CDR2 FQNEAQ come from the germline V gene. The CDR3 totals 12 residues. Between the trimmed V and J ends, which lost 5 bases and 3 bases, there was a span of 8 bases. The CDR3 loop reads CASSLTFYEQYF. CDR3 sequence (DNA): TGTGCCAGCAGCCTCACTTTCTACGAGCAGTACTTC.

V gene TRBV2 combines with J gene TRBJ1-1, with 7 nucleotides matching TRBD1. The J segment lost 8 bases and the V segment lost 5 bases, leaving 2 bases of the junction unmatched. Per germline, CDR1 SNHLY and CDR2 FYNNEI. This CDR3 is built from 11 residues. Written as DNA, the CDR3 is TGTGCCAGCAGTCCAGGGGGAGAAGCTTTCTTT. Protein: CASSPGGEAFF.

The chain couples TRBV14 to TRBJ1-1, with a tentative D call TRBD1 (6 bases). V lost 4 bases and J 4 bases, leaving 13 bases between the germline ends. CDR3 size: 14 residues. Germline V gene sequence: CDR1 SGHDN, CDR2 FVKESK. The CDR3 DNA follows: TGTGCCAGCAGCCTAGTACAGGGCTCCACTGAAGCTTTCTTT. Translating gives CASSLVQGSTEAFF.

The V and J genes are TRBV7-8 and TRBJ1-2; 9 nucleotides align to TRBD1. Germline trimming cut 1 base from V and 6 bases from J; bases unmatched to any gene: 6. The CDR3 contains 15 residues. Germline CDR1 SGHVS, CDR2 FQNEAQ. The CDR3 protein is CASSLVGTGKDGYTF. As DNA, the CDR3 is TGTGCCAGCAGCTTAGTGGGGACAGGGAAGGATGGCTACACCTTC. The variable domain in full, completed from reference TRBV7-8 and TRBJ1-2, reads GAGVSQSPRYKVAKRGQDVALRCDPISGHVSLFWYQQALGQGPEFLTYFQNEAQLDKSGLPSDRFFAERPEGSVSTLKIQRTQQEDSAVYLCASSLVGTGKDGYTFGSGTRLTVV.

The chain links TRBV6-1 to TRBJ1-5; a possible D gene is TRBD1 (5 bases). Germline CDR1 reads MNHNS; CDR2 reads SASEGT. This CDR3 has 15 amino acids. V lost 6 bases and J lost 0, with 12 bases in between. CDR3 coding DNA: TGTGCCAGCAGCCTAGGGGCACCTAGCAATCAGCCCCAGCATTTT. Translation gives CASSLGAPSNQPQHF.

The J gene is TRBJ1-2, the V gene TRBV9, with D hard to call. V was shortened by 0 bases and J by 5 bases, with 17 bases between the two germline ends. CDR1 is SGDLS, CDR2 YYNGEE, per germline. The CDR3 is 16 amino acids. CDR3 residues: CASSVGTVEAWYGYTF. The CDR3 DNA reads TGTGCCAGCAGCGTAGGTACGGTGGAGGCGTGGTATGGCTACACCTTC.

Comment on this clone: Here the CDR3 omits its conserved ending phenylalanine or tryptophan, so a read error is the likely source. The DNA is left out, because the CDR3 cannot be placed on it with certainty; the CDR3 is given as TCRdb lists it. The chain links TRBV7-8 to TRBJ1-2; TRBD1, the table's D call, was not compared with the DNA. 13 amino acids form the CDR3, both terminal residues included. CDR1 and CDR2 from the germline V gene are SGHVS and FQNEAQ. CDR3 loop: CASSLADGRAFDL.

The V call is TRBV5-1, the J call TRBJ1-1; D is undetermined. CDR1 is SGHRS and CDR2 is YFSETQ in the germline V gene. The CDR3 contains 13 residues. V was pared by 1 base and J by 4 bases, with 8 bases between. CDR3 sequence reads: CASSLRRATEAFF. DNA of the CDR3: TGCGCCAGCAGCTTGAGGAGGGCCACTGAAGCTTTCTTT.

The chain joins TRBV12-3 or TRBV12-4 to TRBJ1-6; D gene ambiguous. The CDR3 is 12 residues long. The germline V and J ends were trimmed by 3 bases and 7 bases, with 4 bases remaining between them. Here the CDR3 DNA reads TGTGCCAGCAGTTTTGAGAATTCACCCCTCCACTTT. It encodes CASSFENSPLHF.

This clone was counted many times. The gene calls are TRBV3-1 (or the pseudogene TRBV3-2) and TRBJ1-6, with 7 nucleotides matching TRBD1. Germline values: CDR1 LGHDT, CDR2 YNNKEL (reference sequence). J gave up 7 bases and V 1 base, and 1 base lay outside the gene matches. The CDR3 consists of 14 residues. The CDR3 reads CASSQAGGNSPLHF. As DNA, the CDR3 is TGTGCCAGCAGCCAAGCAGGGGGAAATTCACCCCTCCACTTT.

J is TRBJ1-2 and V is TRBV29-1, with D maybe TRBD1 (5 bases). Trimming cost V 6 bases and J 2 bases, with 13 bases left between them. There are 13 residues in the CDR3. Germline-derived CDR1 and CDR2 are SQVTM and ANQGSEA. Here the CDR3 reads CSVGGRGNYGYTF. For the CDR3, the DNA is TGCAGCGTGGGGGGACGGGGGAACTATGGCTACACCTTC. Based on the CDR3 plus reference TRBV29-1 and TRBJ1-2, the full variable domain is SAVISQKPSRDICQRGTSLTIQCQVDSQVTMMFWYRQQPGQSLTLIATANQGSEATYESGFVIDKFPISRPNLTFSTLTVSNMSPEDSSIYLCSVGGRGNYGYTFGSGTRLTVV.

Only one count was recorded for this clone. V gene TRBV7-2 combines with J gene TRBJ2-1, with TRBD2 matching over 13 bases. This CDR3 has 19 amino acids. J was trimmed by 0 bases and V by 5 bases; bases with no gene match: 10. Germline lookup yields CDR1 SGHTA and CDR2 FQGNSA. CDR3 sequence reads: CASSPRTSGGQSSYNEQFF. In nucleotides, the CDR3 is TGTGCCAGCAGCCCCAGGACTAGCGGGGGACAGAGCTCCTACAATGAGCAGTTCTTC.

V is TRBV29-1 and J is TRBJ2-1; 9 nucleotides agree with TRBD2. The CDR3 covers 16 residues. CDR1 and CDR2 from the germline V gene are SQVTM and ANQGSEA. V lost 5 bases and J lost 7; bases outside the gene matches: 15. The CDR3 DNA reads TGCAGCGTTTACACTAGTGAAGCGGGGGGTGGGAATGAGCAGTTCTTC. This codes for CSVYTSEAGGGNEQFF.

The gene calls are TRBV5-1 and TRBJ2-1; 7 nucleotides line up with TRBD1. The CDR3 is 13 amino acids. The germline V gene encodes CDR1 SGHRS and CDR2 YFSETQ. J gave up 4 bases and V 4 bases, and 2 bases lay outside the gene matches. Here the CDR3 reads CASSRGQYNEQFF. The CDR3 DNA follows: TGCGCCAGCAGCAGGGGACAGTACAATGAGCAGTTCTTC. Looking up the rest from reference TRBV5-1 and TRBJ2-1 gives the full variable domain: KAGVTQTPRYLIKTRGQQVTLSCSPISGHRSVSWYQQTPGQGLQFLFEYFSETQRNKGNFPGRFSGRQFSNSRSEMNVSTLELGDSALYLCASSRGQYNEQFFGPGTRLTVL.

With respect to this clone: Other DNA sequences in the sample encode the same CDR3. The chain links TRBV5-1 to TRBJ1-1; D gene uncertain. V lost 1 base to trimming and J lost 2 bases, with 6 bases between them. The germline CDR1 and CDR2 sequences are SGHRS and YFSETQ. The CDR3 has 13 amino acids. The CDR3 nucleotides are TGCGCCAGCAGCTTGCGGGTTAACACTGAAGCTTTCTTT. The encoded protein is CASSLRVNTEAFF. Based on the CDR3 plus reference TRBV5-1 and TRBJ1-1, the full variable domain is KAGVTQTPRYLIKTRGQQVTLSCSPISGHRSVSWYQQTPGQGLQFLFEYFSETQRNKGNFPGRFSGRQFSNSRSEMNVSTLELGDSALYLCASSLRVNTEAFFGQGTRLTVV.

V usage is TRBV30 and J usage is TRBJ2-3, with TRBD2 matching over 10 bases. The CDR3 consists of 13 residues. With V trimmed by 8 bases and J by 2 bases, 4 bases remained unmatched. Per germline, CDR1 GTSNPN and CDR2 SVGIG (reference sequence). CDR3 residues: CAGTSGDTDTQYF. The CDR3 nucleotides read TGTGCCGGTACTAGCGGGGACACAGATACGCAGTATTTT.

Here the CDR3 DNA reads TGTGCCACCAGCAGATCCCGGACAGGGCCTAATGAAAAACTGTTTTTT. This sequence encodes CATSRSRTGPNEKLFF. V gene TRBV15 combines with J gene TRBJ1-4; 8 nucleotides line up with TRBD1. From germline, CDR1 is LNHNV and CDR2 YYDKDF (reference sequence). The CDR3 extends over 16 amino acids. The trim removed 2 bases at V and 3 bases at J, leaving 5 bases unmatched.

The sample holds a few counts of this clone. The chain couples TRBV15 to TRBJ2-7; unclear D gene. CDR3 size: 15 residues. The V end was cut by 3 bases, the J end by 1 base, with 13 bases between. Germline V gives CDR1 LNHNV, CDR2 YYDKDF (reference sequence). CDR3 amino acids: CATSRPSEFSYEQYF. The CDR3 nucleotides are TGTGCCACCAGCAGGCCCTCCGAGTTTTCCTACGAGCAGTACTTC.

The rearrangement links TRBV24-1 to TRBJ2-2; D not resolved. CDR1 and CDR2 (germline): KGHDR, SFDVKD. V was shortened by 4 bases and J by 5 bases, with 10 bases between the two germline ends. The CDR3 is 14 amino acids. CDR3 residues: CATSDRTETGELFF. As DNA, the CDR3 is TGTGCCACCAGTGACCGTACAGAGACCGGGGAGCTGTTTTTT.